This T cell receptor beta chain came from a study of response to subunit inactivated influenza vaccine. Trimming shortened V by 3 bases and J by 6 bases, and 12 bases separated the two germline ends. Germline V gene lookup returns CDR1 LNHDA and CDR2 SQIVND (reference sequence). The CDR3 consists of 14 residues. Each CDR3 protein is one row after TCRdb ran MiXCR on the RT-PCR reads. The sample holds approximately 500,000 distinct CDR3 sequences; roughly 25% are singletons and the top ten take 2.5% to 3%. The same sample was also used in a study of T cells expressing NK-cell markers. As reported in that work: Production of TCR beta cDNA relied on 5'RACE template switching with UMIs. Dominance of the CD3+CD56-NKG2C+ fraction by these clonotypes also held in several donors.

This clonotype originated in a man aged 50 to 59 who received an inactivated influenza vaccine. V and J are TRBV19 and TRBJ2-1; D might be TRBD2 (6 bases). The source was CD4+ T cells sorted from PBMCs, collected 12 days after vaccination. The CDR3 protein is CASSMEGSSNEQFF. As DNA, the CDR3 is TGTGCCAGTAGTATGGAGGGAAGTAGCAATGAGCAGTTCTTC.